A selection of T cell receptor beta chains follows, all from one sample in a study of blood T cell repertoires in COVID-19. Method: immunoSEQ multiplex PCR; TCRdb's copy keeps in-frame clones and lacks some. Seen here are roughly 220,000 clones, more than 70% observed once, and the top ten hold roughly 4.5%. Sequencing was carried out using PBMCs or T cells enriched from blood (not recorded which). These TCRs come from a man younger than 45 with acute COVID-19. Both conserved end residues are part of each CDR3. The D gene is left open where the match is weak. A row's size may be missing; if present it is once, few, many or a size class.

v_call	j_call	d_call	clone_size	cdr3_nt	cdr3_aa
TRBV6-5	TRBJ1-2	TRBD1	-	TGTGCCAGCAGGCACCCGGGGGACAGGGTCTATGGCTACACCTTC	CASRHPGDRVYGYTF
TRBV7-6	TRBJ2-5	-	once	TGTGCCAGCAGCTTATCGGCAGGGGCAGAGACCCAGTACTTC	CASSLSAGAETQYF
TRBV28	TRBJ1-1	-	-	TGTGCCAGCAGTTTAAAGCCTTACACTGAAGCTTTCTTT	CASSLKPYTEAFF
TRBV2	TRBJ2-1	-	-	TGTGCCAGCATGGGCGGGGAGAGCTCCTACAATGAGCAGTTCTTC	CASMGGESSYNEQFF
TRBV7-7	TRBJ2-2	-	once	TGTGCCAGCAGCTTCGGCGATCGGGTACTCAACGGGGAGCTGTTTTTT	CASSFGDRVLNGELFF
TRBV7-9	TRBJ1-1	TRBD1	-	TGTGCCAGCAGCACAGGGGCCACTGAAGCTTTCTTT	CASSTGATEAFF
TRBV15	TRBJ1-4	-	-	TGTGCCACCAATCGGGAAACTAATGAAAAACTGTTTTTT	CATNRETNEKLFF
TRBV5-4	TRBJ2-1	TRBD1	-	TGTGCCAGCAGCTTCCGGGACAGGGTATACAATGAGCAGTTCTTC	CASSFRDRVYNEQFF
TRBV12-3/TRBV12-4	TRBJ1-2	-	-	TGTGCCAGCAGTTTAGGGGACTCCCGAGGCTACACCTTC	CASSLGDSRGYTF
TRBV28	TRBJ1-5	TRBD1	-	TGTGCCAGCGGACAGGGGAATCAGCCCCAGCATTTT	CASGQGNQPQHF
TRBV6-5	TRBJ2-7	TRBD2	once	TGTGCCAGCAGCCATAGCGGGGGGAGGGCCTACGAGCAGTACTTC	CASSHSGGRAYEQYF
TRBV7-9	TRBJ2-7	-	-	TGTGCCAGCAGCTTAGCTGGCGGAAGCTCCTACGAGCAGTACTTC	CASSLAGGSSYEQYF
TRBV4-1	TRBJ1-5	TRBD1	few	TGCGCCAGCAGCCTACAGGGGGCCCAGGGTGGCAATCAGCCCCAGCATTTT	CASSLQGAQGGNQPQHF
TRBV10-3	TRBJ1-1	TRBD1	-	TGTGCCATCAGTGAGTTCGGACAGGGGGCCCCTGAAGCTTTCTTT	CAISEFGQGAPEAFF